This entry features one T cell receptor (beta chain) sequence. No antigen is known for it. The data stem from a study of cytomegalovirus exposure and HLA in healthy donors. Study-level results: Reportedly, diagnosis of cytomegalovirus status by the classifier showed high specificity and sensitivity.

The PCR employed 60 Vbeta primers together with 13 Jbeta primers. The method was immunoSEQ multiplex PCR; TCRdb's version includes in-frame clones alone and lacks a portion of them. The data contain about 270,000 clones, just over 85% of them seen just once; the ten biggest clones take up almost 4%. This clonotype originated in a middle-aged man in good health and CMV-seropositive. Sequenced input: PBMCs.

The CDR3 region has the DNA TGTGCCAGCAGTGGGCGAGCGGAGACCTACAATGAGCAGTTCTTC. Protein sequence: CASSGRAETYNEQFF. The chain couples TRBV25-1 to TRBJ2-1; D is perhaps TRBD2 (5 bases). The CDR3 is 15 residues long. The germline V gene encodes CDR1 MGHDK and CDR2 SYGVNS. V lost 4 bases and J lost 2, with 12 bases in between. The whole variable domain, remainder taken from reference TRBV25-1 and TRBJ2-1, is EADIYQTPRYLVIGTGKKITLECSQTMGHDKMYWYQQDPGMELHLIHYSYGVNSTEKGDLSSESTVSRIRTEHFPLTLESARPSHTSQYLCASSGRAETYNEQFFGPGTRLTVL.